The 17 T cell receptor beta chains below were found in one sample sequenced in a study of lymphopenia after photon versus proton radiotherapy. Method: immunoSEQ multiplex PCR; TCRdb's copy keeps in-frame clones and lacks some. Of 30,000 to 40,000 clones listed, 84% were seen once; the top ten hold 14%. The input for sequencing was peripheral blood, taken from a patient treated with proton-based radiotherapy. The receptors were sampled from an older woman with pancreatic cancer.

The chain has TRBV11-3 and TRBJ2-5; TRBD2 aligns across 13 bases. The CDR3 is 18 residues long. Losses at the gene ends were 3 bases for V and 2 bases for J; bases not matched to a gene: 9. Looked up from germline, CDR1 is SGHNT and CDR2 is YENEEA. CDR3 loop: CASSLGTSGIRRQETQYF. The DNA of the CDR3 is TGTGCCAGCAGCTTGGGGACTAGCGGGATAAGAAGGCAAGAGACCCAGTACTTC. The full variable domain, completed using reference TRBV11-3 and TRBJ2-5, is EAGVVQSPRYKIIEKKQPVAFWCNPISGHNTLYWYLQNLGQGPELLIRYENEEAVDDSQLPKDRFSAERLKGVDSTLKIQPAELGDSAVYLCASSLGTSGIRRQETQYFGPGTRLLVL.

This chain's CDR3 is CATGGTGNAFF. The CDR3 DNA reads TGTGCCACCGGCGGGACAGGGAACGCTTTCTTT. This chain connects TRBV6-5 to TRBJ1-1, with 9 bases fitting TRBD1. Per germline, CDR1 MNHEY and CDR2 SVGAGI. Trimming took 10 bases from V and 11 from J; bases not matched to a gene: 8. This CDR3 spans 11 amino acids.

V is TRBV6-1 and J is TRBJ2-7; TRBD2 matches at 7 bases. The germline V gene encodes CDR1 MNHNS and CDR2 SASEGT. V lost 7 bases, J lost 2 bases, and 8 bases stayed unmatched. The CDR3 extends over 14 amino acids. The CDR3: CASKRAGVAYEQYF. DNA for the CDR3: TGTGCCAGCAAGAGGGCGGGAGTCGCCTACGAGCAGTACTTC.

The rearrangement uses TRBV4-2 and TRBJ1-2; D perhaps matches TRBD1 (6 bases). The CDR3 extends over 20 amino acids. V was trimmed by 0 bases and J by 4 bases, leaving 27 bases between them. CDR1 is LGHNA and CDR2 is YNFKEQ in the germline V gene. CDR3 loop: CASSQDLMGGQPSLFYGYTF. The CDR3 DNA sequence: TGTGCCAGCAGCCAAGATCTGATGGGGGGGCAGCCCAGTCTATTCTATGGCTACACCTTC.

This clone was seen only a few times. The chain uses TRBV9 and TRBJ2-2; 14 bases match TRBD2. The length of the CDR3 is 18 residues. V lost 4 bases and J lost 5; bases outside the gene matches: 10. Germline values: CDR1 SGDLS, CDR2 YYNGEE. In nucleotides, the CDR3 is TGTGCCAGCAGCCCGCGAGGACTAGCGGGAGGTCAGACCGGGGAGCTGTTTTTT. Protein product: CASSPRGLAGGQTGELFF. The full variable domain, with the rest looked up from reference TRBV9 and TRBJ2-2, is DSGVTQTPKHLITATGQRVTLRCSPRSGDLSVYWYQQSLDQGLQFLIQYYNGEERAKGNILERFSAQQFPDLHSELNLSSLELGDSALYFCASSPRGLAGGQTGELFFGEGSRLTVL.

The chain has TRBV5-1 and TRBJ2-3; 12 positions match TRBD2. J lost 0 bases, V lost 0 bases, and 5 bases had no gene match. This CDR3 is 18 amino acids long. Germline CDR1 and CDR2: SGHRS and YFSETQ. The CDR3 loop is CASSLATSGRPSTDTQYF. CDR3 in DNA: TGCGCCAGCAGCTTGGCTACTAGCGGGAGGCCCAGCACAGATACGCAGTATTTT.

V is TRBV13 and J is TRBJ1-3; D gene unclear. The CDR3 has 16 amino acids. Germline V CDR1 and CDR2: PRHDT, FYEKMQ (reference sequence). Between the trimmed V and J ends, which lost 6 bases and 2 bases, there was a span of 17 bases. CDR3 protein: CASRSRRNVPGNTIYF. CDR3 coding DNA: TGTGCCAGCAGATCCCGCCGGAACGTCCCTGGAAACACCATATATTTT.

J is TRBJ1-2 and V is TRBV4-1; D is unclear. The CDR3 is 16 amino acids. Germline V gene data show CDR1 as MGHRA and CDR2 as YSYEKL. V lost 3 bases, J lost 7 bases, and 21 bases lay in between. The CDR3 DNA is TGCGCCAGCAGCCAGCCAAGTATGGGAAACGGGATTGGCTACACCTTC. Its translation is CASSQPSMGNGIGYTF.

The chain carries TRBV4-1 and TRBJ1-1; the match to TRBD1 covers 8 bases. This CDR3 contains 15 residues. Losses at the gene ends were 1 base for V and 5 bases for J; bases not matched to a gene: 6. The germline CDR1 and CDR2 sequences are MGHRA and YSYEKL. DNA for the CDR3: TGCGCCAGCAGCCAAGCTTTCAGGGGGCGGACTGAAGCTTTCTTT. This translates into CASSQAFRGRTEAFF.

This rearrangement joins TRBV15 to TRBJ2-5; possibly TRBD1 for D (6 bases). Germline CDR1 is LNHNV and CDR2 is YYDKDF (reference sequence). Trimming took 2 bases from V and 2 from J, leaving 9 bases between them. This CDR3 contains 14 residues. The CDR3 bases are TGTGCCACCAGCAGAAGGACAGATCAAGAGACCCAGTACTTC. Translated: CATSRRTDQETQYF.

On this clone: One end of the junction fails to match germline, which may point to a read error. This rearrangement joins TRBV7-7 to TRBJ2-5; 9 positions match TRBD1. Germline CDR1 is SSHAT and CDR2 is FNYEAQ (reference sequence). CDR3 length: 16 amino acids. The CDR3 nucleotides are TGTGCTAGCAGCTCACAGGGGGCTCAACCGTTGGAGACCCAGTACTTC. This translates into CASSSQGAQPLETQYF. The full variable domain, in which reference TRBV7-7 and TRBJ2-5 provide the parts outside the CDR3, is GAGVSQSPRYKVTKRGQDVTLRCDPISSHATLYWYQQALGQGPEFLTYFNYEAQPDKSGLPSDRFSAERPEGSISTLTIQRTEQRDSAMYRCASSSQGAQPLETQYFGPGTRLLVL.

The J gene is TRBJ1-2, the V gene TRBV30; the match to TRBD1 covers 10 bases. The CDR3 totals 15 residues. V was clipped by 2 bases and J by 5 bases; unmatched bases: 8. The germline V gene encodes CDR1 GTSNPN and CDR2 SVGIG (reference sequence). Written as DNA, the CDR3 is TGTGCCTGGAGTAAGACAGGGGGCGGATCATATGGCTACACCTTC. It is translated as CAWSKTGGGSYGYTF.

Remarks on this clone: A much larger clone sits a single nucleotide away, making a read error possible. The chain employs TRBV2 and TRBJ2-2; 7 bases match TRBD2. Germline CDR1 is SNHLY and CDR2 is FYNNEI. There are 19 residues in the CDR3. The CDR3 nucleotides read TGTGCCGGCAGCTACGACGAGCGGGAAACCATACAGAACACCGGGGAGCTGTTTTTT. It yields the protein CAGSYDERETIQNTGELFF.

The chain's CDR3 is CASIKREGGQGKTDTQYF. The DNA of the CDR3 is TGTGCCAGCATCAAAAGGGAGGGCGGACAGGGGAAAACAGATACGCAGTATTTT. This chain links TRBV7-2 with TRBJ2-3; 9 nucleotides line up with TRBD1. The CDR3 is 18 amino acids. V lost 7 bases, J lost 3 bases, and 17 bases stayed unmatched. Looked up from germline, CDR1 is SGHTA and CDR2 is FQGNSA.

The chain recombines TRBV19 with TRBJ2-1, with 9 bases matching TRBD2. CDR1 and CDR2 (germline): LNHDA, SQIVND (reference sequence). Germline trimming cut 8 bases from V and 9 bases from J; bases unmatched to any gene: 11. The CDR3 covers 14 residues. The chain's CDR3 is CASGPLAGKGEQFF. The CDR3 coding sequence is TGTGCCAGTGGGCCCCTAGCGGGAAAGGGTGAGCAGTTCTTC. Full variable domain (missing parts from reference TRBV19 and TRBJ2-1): DGGITQSPKYLFRKEGQNVTLSCEQNLNHDAMYWYRQDPGQGLRLIYYSQIVNDFQKGDIAEGYSVSREKKESFPLTVTSAQKNPTAFYLCASGPLAGKGEQFFGPGTRLTVL.

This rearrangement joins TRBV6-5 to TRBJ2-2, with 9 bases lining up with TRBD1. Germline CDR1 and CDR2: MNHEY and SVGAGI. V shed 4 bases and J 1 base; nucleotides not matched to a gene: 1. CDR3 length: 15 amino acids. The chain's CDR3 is CASSSGQGNTGELFF. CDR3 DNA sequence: TGTGCCAGCAGTTCGGGACAGGGGAACACCGGGGAGCTGTTTTTT.

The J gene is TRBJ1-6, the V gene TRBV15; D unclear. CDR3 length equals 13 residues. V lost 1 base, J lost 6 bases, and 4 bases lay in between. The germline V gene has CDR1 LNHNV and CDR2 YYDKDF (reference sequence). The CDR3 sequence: CATSRGRNSPLHF. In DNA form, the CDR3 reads TGTGCCACCAGCAGAGGGCGTAATTCACCCCTCCACTTT.